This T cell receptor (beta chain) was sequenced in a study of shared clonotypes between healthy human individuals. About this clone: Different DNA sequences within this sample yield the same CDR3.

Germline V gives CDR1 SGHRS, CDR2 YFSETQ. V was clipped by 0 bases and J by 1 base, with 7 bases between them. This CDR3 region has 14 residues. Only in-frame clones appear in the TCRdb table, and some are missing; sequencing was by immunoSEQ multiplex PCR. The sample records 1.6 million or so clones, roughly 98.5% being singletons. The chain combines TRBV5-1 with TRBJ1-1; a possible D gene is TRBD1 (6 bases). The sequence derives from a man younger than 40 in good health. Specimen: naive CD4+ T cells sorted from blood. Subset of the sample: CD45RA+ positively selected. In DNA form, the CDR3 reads TGCGCCAGCAGCTTGGGGGGGCAGAACACTGAAGCTTTCTTT. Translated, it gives CASSLGGQNTEAFF.